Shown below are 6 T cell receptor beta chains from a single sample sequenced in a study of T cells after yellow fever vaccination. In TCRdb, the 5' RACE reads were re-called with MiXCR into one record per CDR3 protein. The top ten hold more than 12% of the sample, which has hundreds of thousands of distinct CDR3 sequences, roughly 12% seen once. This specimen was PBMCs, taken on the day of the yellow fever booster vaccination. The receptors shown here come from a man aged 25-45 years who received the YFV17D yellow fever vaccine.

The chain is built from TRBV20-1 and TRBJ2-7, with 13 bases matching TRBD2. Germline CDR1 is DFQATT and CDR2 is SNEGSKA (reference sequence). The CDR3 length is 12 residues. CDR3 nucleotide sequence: TGCAGCGCAACGGGACTAGCGGGGGAGCAGTACTTC. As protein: CSATGLAGEQYF.

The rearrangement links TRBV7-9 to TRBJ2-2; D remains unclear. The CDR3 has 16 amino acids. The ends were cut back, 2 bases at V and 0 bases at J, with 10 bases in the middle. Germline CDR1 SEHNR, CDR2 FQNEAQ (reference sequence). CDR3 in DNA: TGTGCCAGCAGCTTAAACCCAACCTCGAACACCGGGGAGCTGTTTTTT. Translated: CASSLNPTSNTGELFF.

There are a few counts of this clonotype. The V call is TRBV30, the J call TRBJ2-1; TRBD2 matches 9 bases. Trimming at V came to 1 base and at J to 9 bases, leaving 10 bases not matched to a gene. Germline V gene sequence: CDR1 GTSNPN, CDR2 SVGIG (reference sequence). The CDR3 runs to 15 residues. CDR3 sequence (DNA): TGTGCCTGGAGTGCCAGATCTAGCGGGAAGGGTGAGCAGTTCTTC. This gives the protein CAWSARSSGKGEQFF.

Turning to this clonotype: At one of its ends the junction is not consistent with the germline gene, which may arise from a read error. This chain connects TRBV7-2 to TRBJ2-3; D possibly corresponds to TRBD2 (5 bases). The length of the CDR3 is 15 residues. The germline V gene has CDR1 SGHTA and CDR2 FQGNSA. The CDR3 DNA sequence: TGTGCCAGCAGCTCCACGGGGTCCCGCACGGATACGCAGTATTTT. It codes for CASSSTGSRTDTQYF.

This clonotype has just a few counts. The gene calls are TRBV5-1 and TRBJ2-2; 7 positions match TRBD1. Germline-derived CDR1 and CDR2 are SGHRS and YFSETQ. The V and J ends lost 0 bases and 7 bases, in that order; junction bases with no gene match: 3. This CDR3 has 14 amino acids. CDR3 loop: CASSLADRVGELFF. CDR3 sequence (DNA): TGCGCCAGCAGCTTGGCAGACAGGGTCGGGGAGCTGTTTTTT.

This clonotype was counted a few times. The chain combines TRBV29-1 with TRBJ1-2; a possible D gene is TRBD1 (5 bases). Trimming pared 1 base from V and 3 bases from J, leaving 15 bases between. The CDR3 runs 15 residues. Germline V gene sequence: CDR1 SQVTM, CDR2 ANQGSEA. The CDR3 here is CSVEVIRGKDYGYTF. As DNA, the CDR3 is TGCAGCGTTGAAGTAATTCGGGGGAAAGACTATGGCTACACCTTC.